This entry lists 5 T cell receptor beta chains sequenced from one sample in a study of CD8+CD57+ T cells in acquired aplastic anemia. Profiles of TCR beta VDJ and CDR3 were generated from a genomic DNA template. A single record per CDR3 protein comes from TCRdb applying MiXCR to the reads. In the table there are over 200,000 distinct CDR3 sequences, approximately 60% of which are singletons. Sequenced material: sorted CD4+, CD8+, or CD8+CD57+ T cells (not recorded which) from PBMCs. The receptor set was obtained from a human donor in good health.

The chain joins TRBV24-1 to TRBJ1-5; 8 nucleotides agree with TRBD1. There are 17 residues in the CDR3. Germline V CDR1 and CDR2: KGHDR, SFDVKD. With 0 bases clipped from V and 0 bases from J, the junction kept 3 bases outside the gene matches. The CDR3 is CATSDLRTGYSNQPQHF. In DNA, the CDR3 is TGTGCCACCAGTGATTTGAGGACAGGGTATAGCAATCAGCCCCAGCATTTT.

V and J are TRBV10-3 and TRBJ1-5, with D hard to call. Trimming took off 2 bases at V and 1 base at J, with 12 bases between the two ends. CDR1 and CDR2 (germline): ENHRY, SYGVKD. The CDR3 spans 16 residues. For the CDR3, the DNA is TGTGCCATCAGTGAGCGGGGAAGGACGAGCAATCAGCCCCAGCATTTT. It translates to CAISERGRTSNQPQHF.

There are many counts of this clonotype. V is TRBV6-5 and J is TRBJ2-2; D is ambiguous. The germline V and J ends were trimmed by 0 bases and 8 bases, with 7 bases remaining between them. The CDR3 sequence is 13 residues long. CDR1 is MNHEY and CDR2 is SVGAGI in the germline V gene. The DNA of the CDR3 is TGTGCCAGCAGTTACTCGGGTCCTGGGGAGCTGTTTTTT. This translates into CASSYSGPGELFF.

This clonotype was observed at least ten times. The V gene is TRBV28, the J gene TRBJ1-3; D is undetermined. The germline CDR1 and CDR2 sequences are MDHEN and SYDVKM. The CDR3 is made up of 11 amino acids. Trimming removed 8 bases from V and 7 bases from J, with 9 bases in between. CDR3 region: CASLHGNTIYF. In DNA form, the CDR3 reads TGTGCCAGCCTGCACGGGAACACCATATATTTT.

The J gene is TRBJ1-1, the V gene TRBV7-9; D remains unclear. V lost 5 bases, J lost 1 base, and 8 bases lay in between. Germline V gene lookup returns CDR1 SEHNR and CDR2 FQNEAQ (reference sequence). This CDR3 has 13 residues. In DNA, the CDR3 is TGTGCCAGCAGCCCGCGAGAGAACACTGAAGCTTTCTTT. Translated: CASSPRENTEAFF.